This is a list of T cell receptor beta chains from one sample in a study of regulatory T cells in long-lasting Graves disease. TCRdb re-derived calls from the multiplex PCR reads in MiXCR, one entry per CDR3 protein. The table has approximately 300,000 distinct CDR3 sequences, more than 15% seen once. Sequences were derived from peripheral blood mononuclear cells (PBMCs), sampled at new diagnosis, from a patient treated with antithyroid drugs. The receptors were sampled from a female donor with Graves disease. CDR3s include the opening cysteine and the closing phenylalanine or tryptophan. Fields, in order: clone size, J gene, V gene, D gene, CDR3 protein, CDR3 DNA. The D gene is left open where the match is weak. Rows may omit the clone size; those that give it use once, few, many or a size class.

clone size: -
J gene: TRBJ1-4
V gene: TRBV6-1
D gene: -
CDR3 protein: CASRSSDWGEKLFF
CDR3 DNA: TGTGCCAGCAGGTCGTCCGATTGGGGTGAAAAACTGTTTTTT

clone size: -
J gene: TRBJ1-1
V gene: TRBV4-1
D gene: -
CDR3 protein: CASCNSNTEAFF
CDR3 DNA: TGCGCCAGTTGCAACTCGAACACTGAAGCTTTCTTT

clone size: many
J gene: TRBJ2-5
V gene: TRBV3-1
D gene: TRBD2
CDR3 protein: CASSQGSLAGGRETQYF
CDR3 DNA: TGTGCCAGCAGCCAAGGATCACTAGCGGGAGGTAGGGAGACCCAGTACTTC

clone size: -
J gene: TRBJ1-4
V gene: TRBV25-1
D gene: -
CDR3 protein: CASSEPGSPNEKLFF
CDR3 DNA: TGTGCCAGCAGTGAACCGGGCTCGCCTAATGAAAAACTGTTTTTT

clone size: many
J gene: TRBJ1-1
V gene: TRBV5-5
D gene: -
CDR3 protein: CASSFEQGAFF
CDR3 DNA: TGTGCCAGCAGCTTCGAACAGGGTGCTTTCTTT

clone size: -
J gene: TRBJ2-1
V gene: TRBV29-1
D gene: TRBD2
CDR3 protein: CSGDRLRDYAYNEQFF
CDR3 DNA: TGCAGCGGGGATAGACTCCGGGACTACGCTTACAATGAGCAGTTCTTC

clone size: many
J gene: TRBJ2-7
V gene: TRBV28
D gene: -
CDR3 protein: CASTLAPPSYEQYF
CDR3 DNA: TGTGCCAGCACTCTGGCCCCACCCTCCTACGAGCAGTACTTC

clone size: few
J gene: TRBJ1-1
V gene: TRBV7-9
D gene: -
CDR3 protein: CASSLVTGSSTEAFF
CDR3 DNA: TGTGCCAGCAGCTTAGTGACGGGGAGTAGCACTGAAGCTTTCTTT

clone size: -
J gene: TRBJ2-2
V gene: TRBV24-1
D gene: TRBD2
CDR3 protein: CATSDPQREAKVELFF
CDR3 DNA: TGTGCCACCAGTGACCCTCAGCGGGAAGCGAAGGTGGAGCTGTTTTTT

clone size: -
J gene: TRBJ1-5
V gene: TRBV4-2
D gene: -
CDR3 protein: CASSQDFRDDQPQHF
CDR3 DNA: TGTGCCAGCAGCCAAGATTTCAGGGATGATCAGCCCCAGCATTTT

clone size: few
J gene: TRBJ2-1
V gene: TRBV20-1
D gene: -
CDR3 protein: CSARDGRRVGNEQFF
CDR3 DNA: TGCAGTGCTAGAGATGGCCGGAGGGTTGGAAATGAGCAGTTCTTC

clone size: many
J gene: TRBJ2-7
V gene: TRBV12-3/TRBV12-4
D gene: -
CDR3 protein: CASSPLLLASAPSF
CDR3 DNA: TGTGCCAGCAGTCCCCTGCTCCTAGCGTCAGCCCCGAGCTTC

clone size: many
J gene: TRBJ1-1
V gene: TRBV28
D gene: TRBD1
CDR3 protein: CASTWGRGSTEAFF
CDR3 DNA: TGTGCCAGCACCTGGGGCAGGGGGTCAACTGAAGCTTTCTTT

clone size: many
J gene: TRBJ2-2
V gene: TRBV7-8
D gene: TRBD2
CDR3 protein: CASSSIAGGPNGELFF
CDR3 DNA: TGTGCCAGCAGCTCCATAGCGGGAGGGCCGAACGGGGAGCTGTTTTTT

clone size: many
J gene: TRBJ1-1
V gene: TRBV20-1
D gene: -
CDR3 protein: CSARAPRGRAVVNTEAFF
CDR3 DNA: TGCAGTGCTAGAGCCCCAAGGGGCAGGGCCGTTGTGAACACTGAAGCTTTCTTT

clone size: many
J gene: TRBJ2-5
V gene: TRBV5-1
D gene: -
CDR3 protein: CASSLGGRGGGETQYF
CDR3 DNA: TGCGCCAGCAGCCTGGGTGGCAGGGGAGGAGGAGAGACCCAGTACTTC

clone size: many
J gene: TRBJ2-7
V gene: TRBV12-3/TRBV12-4
D gene: -
CDR3 protein: CASSSSGQAWDEQYF
CDR3 DNA: -

clone size: many
J gene: TRBJ2-3
V gene: TRBV7-8
D gene: -
CDR3 protein: CASSLGAHSGAQYF
CDR3 DNA: TGTGCCAGCAGCTTAGGGGCCCACTCAGGCGCGCAGTATTTT

clone size: many
J gene: TRBJ1-2
V gene: TRBV5-1
D gene: TRBD1
CDR3 protein: CARGGQGLFYGYTF
CDR3 DNA: TGCGCCAGGGGGGGACAGGGACTCTTCTATGGCTACACCTTC

clone size: many
J gene: TRBJ2-1
V gene: TRBV20-1
D gene: TRBD2
CDR3 protein: CSARVAGGGAWNEQFF
CDR3 DNA: TGCAGTGCTAGAGTAGCGGGAGGGGGGGCGTGGAATGAGCAGTTCTTC

clone size: many
J gene: TRBJ1-5
V gene: TRBV28
D gene: -
CDR3 protein: CASRAQSNQPQHF
CDR3 DNA: TGTGCCAGCAGGGCGCAGAGCAATCAGCCCCAGCATTTT

clone size: many
J gene: TRBJ2-7
V gene: TRBV6-1
D gene: -
CDR3 protein: CASSEALDSSYEQYF
CDR3 DNA: TGTGCCAGCAGTGAAGCCCTCGACAGCTCCTACGAGCAGTACTTC

clone size: many
J gene: TRBJ2-1
V gene: TRBV6-2/TRBV6-3
D gene: -
CDR3 protein: CASSYLFPHEQFF
CDR3 DNA: TGTGCCAGCAGTTACTTATTTCCCCATGAGCAGTTCTTC

clone size: -
J gene: TRBJ2-7
V gene: TRBV12-3/TRBV12-4
D gene: TRBD2
CDR3 protein: CASSREVSYEQYF
CDR3 DNA: TGTGCCAGCAGTCGGGAGGTATCCTACGAGCAGTACTTC

clone size: -
J gene: TRBJ2-3
V gene: TRBV6-5
D gene: TRBD2
CDR3 protein: CASSYSSGREPSTDTQYF
CDR3 DNA: TGTGCCAGCAGTTACTCTAGCGGGAGAGAACCTAGCACAGATACGCAGTATTTT